A single sample gave rise to the 9 T cell receptor beta chains below, sequenced in a study of quantifying T cell responses using KT2 cells. Turning to the study itself: RNA was reverse transcribed with TCR alpha and beta constant-region primers.

A single-stranded UMI oligo with SP2 sequence was ligated to cDNA 3' ends. First-round PCR used around 4 cycles and beta primers RC1.1 and RC1.2 covering TRBC1 and TRBC2. MiXCR was run by TCRdb on the UMI-ligation and nested PCR reads, yielding one entry per CDR3 protein. The table has tens of thousands of distinct CDR3 sequences, around 12% seen once. Sequences were obtained from PBMCs spiked with cells of the T cell clone KT2. These receptors were taken from a human donor.

The rearrangement joins TRBV5-4 to TRBJ2-5; TRBD2 aligns across 10 bases. The CDR3 contains 14 residues. CDR1 is SGHNT and CDR2 is YYREEE in the germline V gene (reference sequence). J gave up 2 bases and V 4 bases, and 2 bases lay outside the gene matches. The CDR3 region has the DNA TGTGCCAGCAGCATACTAGCGGGACAAGAGACCCAGTACTTC. Protein sequence: CASSILAGQETQYF.

This clonotype was found many times. The chain employs TRBV20-1 and TRBJ1-1, with 7 bases aligning to TRBD1. There are 13 residues in the CDR3. Germline CDR1 and CDR2: DFQATT and SNEGSKA (reference sequence). V trimming: 4 bases; J trimming: 0 bases; junction bases outside the gene matches: 2. CDR3 residues: CSANRGMNTEAFF. DNA for the CDR3: TGCAGTGCTAACAGGGGCATGAACACTGAAGCTTTCTTT.

V gene TRBV20-1 combines with J gene TRBJ1-1; D uncertain. Germline lookup yields CDR1 DFQATT and CDR2 SNEGSKA (reference sequence). The CDR3 spans 11 residues. V was cut by 1 base and J by 6 bases, with 6 bases left in between. The DNA of the CDR3 is TGCAGTGCTAGAGGTCCACCTGAAGCTTTCTTT. It translates to CSARGPPEAFF.

This rearrangement joins TRBV3-1 to TRBJ2-3, with 9 bases identical to TRBD2. J lost 4 bases, V lost 3 bases, and 8 bases had no gene match. Germline V gives CDR1 LGHDT, CDR2 YNNKEL (reference sequence). The CDR3 consists of 16 residues. The CDR3 DNA follows: TGTGCCAGCAGCCAGAGGCGAGCGGGGGGCTCAGATACGCAGTATTTT. Translating gives CASSQRRAGGSDTQYF.

This clonotype was seen more than once but under ten times. The chain combines TRBV7-9 with TRBJ2-1, with 13 bases aligning to TRBD2. The CDR3 sequence is 16 residues long. In germline, CDR1 is SEHNR, CDR2 FQNEAQ (reference sequence). V was pared by 3 bases and J by 7 bases, with 6 bases of the junction left unmatched. CDR3 sequence reads: CASSFTGTSGKNEQFF. The CDR3 region has the DNA TGTGCCAGCAGCTTTACCGGGACTAGCGGGAAAAATGAGCAGTTCTTC. The entire variable domain, with the rest obtained from reference TRBV7-9 and TRBJ2-1, is as follows: DTGVSQNPRHKITKRGQNVTFRCDPISEHNRLYWYRQTLGQGPEFLTYFQNEAQLEKSRLLSDRFSAERPKGSFSTLEIQRTEQGDSAMYLCASSFTGTSGKNEQFFGPGTRLTVL.

A few counts support this clonotype. This sequence joins TRBV12-3 or TRBV12-4 and TRBJ1-2; perhaps TRBD1 as D (6 bases). V was cut by 9 bases and J by 6 bases, with 20 bases left in between. The length of the CDR3 is 14 residues. In DNA form, the CDR3 reads TGTGCCAGTGACACCAGGCAGGGGCGGGATGGCTACACCTTC. Translated: CASDTRQGRDGYTF.

This clonotype came up a few times. This sequence joins TRBV7-3 and TRBJ1-1, with TRBD1 matching 8 bases. Germline V gene lookup returns CDR1 SGHTA and CDR2 FQGTGA. There are 15 residues in the CDR3. V lost 0 bases and J lost 4; bases outside the gene matches: 4. The CDR3 coding sequence is TGTGCCAGCAGCTTAACGGGACAGGAGGGCACTGAAGCTTTCTTT. Protein: CASSLTGQEGTEAFF.

The chain joins TRBV6-2 or TRBV6-3 to TRBJ2-7; weak D call: TRBD1 (6 bases). CDR1 and CDR2 from the germline V gene are MNHEY and SVGEGT. V dropped 6 bases and J dropped 3 bases, with 12 bases sitting between them. This CDR3 region has 13 residues. The CDR3 is CASSNGDIYEQYF. CDR3 in DNA: TGTGCCAGCAGCAACGGGGACATCTACGAGCAGTACTTC.

In its sample, this clonotype was seen many times. This chain joins TRBV6-5 and TRBJ2-5, with a tentative D call TRBD2 (6 bases). This CDR3 spans 16 amino acids. Looked up from germline, CDR1 is MNHEY and CDR2 is SVGAGI. The V end was cut by 0 bases, the J end by 2 bases, with 13 bases between. The DNA of the CDR3 is TGTGCCAGCAGTTACTCGGTCTTAGCGGTACAAGAGACCCAGTACTTC. This encodes CASSYSVLAVQETQYF.